These 26 T cell receptor beta chains came from one sample sequenced in a study of OX40 agonist ivuxolimab in advanced cancers. Generated by immunoSEQ multiplex PCR, the TCRdb table keeps only in-frame clones and is missing some. This sample has fewer than 95,000 clones, with about 93% found just once. Material: CD4+ or CD8+ T cells sorted from blood, obtained in a trial of the OX40 agonist ivuxolimab. The receptors stem from an adult with an advanced solid tumor such as melanoma, head and neck, liver or kidney cancer.

This clone was counted only a few times. The chain joins TRBV9 to TRBJ2-3; 9 bases are a match to TRBD1. The ends lost 3 bases at V and 4 bases at J; junction bases unmatched: 0. Germline V gives CDR1 SGDLS, CDR2 YYNGEE. CDR3 length: 13 amino acids. Here the CDR3 DNA reads TGTGCCAGCAGCGGGACAGGGGCAGATACGCAGTATTTT. Translating it yields CASSGTGADTQYF. Using reference TRBV9 and TRBJ2-3 for the parts outside the CDR3, the full variable domain is DSGVTQTPKHLITATGQRVTLRCSPRSGDLSVYWYQQSLDQGLQFLIQYYNGEERAKGNILERFSAQQFPDLHSELNLSSLELGDSALYFCASSGTGADTQYFGPGTRLTVL.

This rearrangement joins TRBV30 to TRBJ2-7, with D possibly being TRBD1 (5 bases). The CDR3 loop spans 15 amino acids. Per germline, CDR1 GTSNPN and CDR2 SVGIG (reference sequence). V was cut by 0 bases and J by 6 bases, with 18 bases left in between. The CDR3, as DNA: TGTGCCTGGAGTGTACGACAGTATTACCCCCTCGAGCAGTACTTC. Protein: CAWSVRQYYPLEQYF.

The chain uses TRBV28 and TRBJ1-2, with TRBD1 identical over 10 bases. CDR3 length equals 15 residues. After removal of 2 bases from V and 3 bases from J, the junction contained 3 bases not matched to a gene. Per germline, CDR1 MDHEN and CDR2 SYDVKM. Here the CDR3 reads CASSLDRGPYYGYTF. The CDR3 DNA is TGTGCCAGCAGTTTAGACAGGGGGCCCTACTATGGCTACACCTTC.

The sample holds a few counts of this clone. The genes are TRBV19 and TRBJ2-7; perhaps TRBD1 as D (5 bases). The V gene's germline CDR1 is LNHDA and CDR2 SQIVND (reference sequence). There are 13 residues in the CDR3. V lost 4 bases and J 6 bases, leaving 13 bases between the germline ends. CDR3 in amino acids: CASSTGLRFEQYF. CDR3 coding DNA: TGTGCCAGTAGTACAGGGTTGCGCTTCGAGCAGTACTTC.

The chain is built from TRBV6-5 and TRBJ2-3, with 9 bases identical to TRBD2. Trimming cost V 6 bases and J 3 bases; bases outside gene matches: 7. The CDR3 loop spans 15 amino acids. In germline, CDR1 is MNHEY, CDR2 SVGAGI. The DNA for the CDR3 is TGTGCCAGCAGGAGGGGCGGGAGGGGAACAGATACGCAGTATTTT. The encoded protein is CASRRGGRGTDTQYF.

The chain has TRBV7-9 and TRBJ2-3; a possible D gene is TRBD2 (6 bases). The CDR3 runs to 13 residues. V lost 4 bases, J lost 4 bases, and 9 bases lay in between. Germline values: CDR1 SEHNR, CDR2 FQNEAQ (reference sequence). In DNA, the CDR3 is TGTGCCAGCAGCTGGGGGGATCCAGATACGCAGTATTTT. Protein: CASSWGDPDTQYF.

The CDR3 spells CASSLAGVGSAYEQYF. CDR3 DNA: TGCGCCAGCAGCTTGGCCGGAGTGGGATCGGCCTACGAGCAGTACTTC. The chain employs TRBV5-1 and TRBJ2-7; no firm D call. This CDR3 spans 16 amino acids. The V end lost 0 bases, the J end lost 2 bases, and 15 bases lay between the germline ends. The germline CDR1 and CDR2 sequences are SGHRS and YFSETQ.

This clone came up once. V is TRBV28 and J is TRBJ1-2; tentatively, D is TRBD1 (5 bases). CDR1 and CDR2 from the germline V gene are MDHEN and SYDVKM. The CDR3 sequence is 14 residues long. V gave up 6 bases and J gave up 0 bases, with 11 bases separating them. The CDR3, as DNA: TGTGCCAGCAGACCAGGGATAGCTAACTATGGCTACACCTTC. Amino acid sequence: CASRPGIANYGYTF.

The chain couples TRBV30 to TRBJ1-1; TRBD1 is a possible D gene (6 bases). V lost 3 bases to trimming and J lost 2 bases, with 7 bases between them. The CDR3 consists of 12 residues. Germline V gene lookup returns CDR1 GTSNPN and CDR2 SVGIG (reference sequence). The CDR3 reads CAWRQGNTEAFF. In nucleotides, the CDR3 is TGTGCCTGGAGACAGGGAAACACTGAAGCTTTCTTT.

This chain uses TRBV2 with TRBJ2-6; possibly TRBD1 for D (5 bases). The CDR3 extends over 16 amino acids. Trimming pared 5 bases from V and 0 bases from J, leaving 11 bases between. Germline-derived CDR1 and CDR2 are SNHLY and FYNNEI. CDR3 DNA sequence: TGTGCCAGCAGTCCCCGACAGTTCTCTGGGGCCAACGTCCTGACTTTC. Amino acids: CASSPRQFSGANVLTF.

The chain employs TRBV11-3 and TRBJ2-2; 9 bases are shared with TRBD2. There are 14 residues in the CDR3. With V trimmed by 5 bases and J by 7 bases, 5 bases remained unmatched. Germline-derived CDR1 and CDR2 are SGHNT and YENEEA. The CDR3 reads CASSLAGRVGELFF. CDR3 coding DNA: TGTGCCAGCAGCCTAGCGGGACGGGTCGGGGAGCTGTTTTTT.

The V gene is TRBV19, the J gene TRBJ2-6; D ambiguous. V shed 6 bases and J shed 0 bases, with 6 bases lying between them. Germline CDR1 is LNHDA and CDR2 is SQIVND (reference sequence). This CDR3 has 14 residues. This chain's CDR3 is CASRTYSGANVLTF. The DNA of the CDR3 is TGTGCCAGTAGGACGTACTCTGGGGCCAACGTCCTGACTTTC.

The chain uses TRBV30 and TRBJ1-2; 7 bases fit TRBD1. The CDR3 consists of 14 residues. The V gene end was trimmed by 4 bases and the J gene end by 7 bases; junction bases not matched to a gene: 12. The germline V gene has CDR1 GTSNPN and CDR2 SVGIG (reference sequence). This chain's CDR3 is CAWNSGRGDPGYTF. The DNA of the CDR3 is TGTGCCTGGAATTCTGGCAGGGGGGACCCTGGCTACACCTTC.

This clone appeared a few times. V gene TRBV4-1 combines with J gene TRBJ2-7, with D maybe TRBD2 (6 bases). The CDR3 runs to 16 residues. V shed 0 bases and J shed 7 bases, with 19 bases lying between them. The germline V gene encodes CDR1 MGHRA and CDR2 YSYEKL. The CDR3 is CASSQDRRRAEGEQYF. CDR3 nucleotide sequence: TGCGCCAGCAGCCAAGATCGGAGGAGGGCCGAGGGTGAGCAGTACTTC.

The chain couples TRBV5-6 to TRBJ2-2; 7 positions match TRBD1. Germline loops: CDR1 SGHDT, CDR2 YYEEEE. The ends lost 0 bases at V and 2 bases at J; junction bases unmatched: 4. This CDR3 region has 16 residues. The CDR3 nucleotides read TGTGCCAGCAGCTTGGTCACAGGGGCCAACACCGGGGAGCTGTTTTTT. It translates to CASSLVTGANTGELFF.

The gene calls are TRBV5-1 and TRBJ2-1, with D uncertain. This CDR3 has 16 amino acids. Germline CDR1 reads SGHRS; CDR2 reads YFSETQ. Trimming took off 4 bases at V and 4 bases at J, with 18 bases between the two ends. The CDR3 loop is CASSNKEQRAYNEQFF. The CDR3 coding sequence is TGCGCCAGCAGCAACAAGGAGCAACGGGCATACAATGAGCAGTTCTTC.

The chain has TRBV14 and TRBJ2-6; D gene ambiguous. The V gene lost 0 bases and the J gene lost 0 bases, with 9 bases spanning the gap. Looked up from germline, CDR1 is SGHDN and CDR2 is FVKESK. The CDR3 has 17 residues. The DNA for the CDR3 is TGTGCCAGCAGCCAAGATCGGCGGCGCTCTGGGGCCAACGTCCTGACTTTC. Translated, it gives CASSQDRRRSGANVLTF.

The V and J genes are TRBV15 and TRBJ1-2; 11 bases agree with TRBD1. Per germline, CDR1 LNHNV and CDR2 YYDKDF (reference sequence). The V segment lost 0 bases and the J segment 4 bases; nucleotides outside the gene matches: 10. The CDR3 has 18 residues. CDR3 sequence reads: CATSRDYNEGTGGYGYTF. CDR3 nucleotides: TGTGCCACCAGCAGAGACTACAACGAAGGGACAGGGGGCTATGGCTACACCTTC. Supplemented by reference TRBV15 and TRBJ1-2, the full variable domain reads DAMVIQNPRYQVTQFGKPVTLSCSQTLNHNVMYWYQQKSSQAPKLLFHYYDKDFNNEADTPDNFQSRRPNTSFCFLDIRSPGLGDTAMYLCATSRDYNEGTGGYGYTFGSGTRLTVV.

V is TRBV16 and J is TRBJ2-7; a possible D gene is TRBD1 (5 bases). Trimming shortened V by 1 base and J by 4 bases, and 17 bases separated the two germline ends. Per germline, CDR1 KGHSY and CDR2 FQNENV. This CDR3 has 16 amino acids. CDR3: CASSQWEVQDKYEQYF. CDR3 in DNA: TGTGCCAGCAGCCAATGGGAAGTACAGGATAAGTACGAGCAGTACTTC.

This chain joins TRBV5-1 and TRBJ2-3; 10 bases agree with TRBD2. V gave up 4 bases and J gave up 3 bases; unmatched junction bases: 14. From germline, CDR1 is SGHRS and CDR2 YFSETQ. The CDR3 length is 18 residues. CDR3 sequence (DNA): TGCGCCAGCAGCGCCGCGGCGAGCGGGAGGGCGGGGACAGATACGCAGTATTTT. Protein: CASSAAASGRAGTDTQYF.

In DNA, the CDR3 is TGCGCCAGCAGCAGGAGGACAGAGTTTCGAGGCACAGATACGCAGTATTTT. It yields the protein CASSRRTEFRGTDTQYF. V usage is TRBV5-1 and J usage is TRBJ2-3, with D possibly being TRBD1 (6 bases). In germline, CDR1 is SGHRS, CDR2 YFSETQ. This CDR3 spans 17 amino acids. Trimming left V 4 bases short and J 1 base short, with 19 bases between. The full variable domain, with the rest looked up from reference TRBV5-1 and TRBJ2-3, is KAGVTQTPRYLIKTRGQQVTLSCSPISGHRSVSWYQQTPGQGLQFLFEYFSETQRNKGNFPGRFSGRQFSNSRSEMNVSTLELGDSALYLCASSRRTEFRGTDTQYFGPGTRLTVL.

The gene calls are TRBV18 and TRBJ1-4, with D tentatively TRBD1 (6 bases). V lost 4 bases and J lost 6, with 15 bases in between. Germline CDR1 is KGHSH and CDR2 is LQKENI. The CDR3 is 15 residues long. The CDR3 coding sequence is TGTGCCAGCTCACTGACGGGCAGGGGAGATGAAAAACTGTTTTTT. It codes for CASSLTGRGDEKLFF.

A single count supports this clone. The rearrangement joins TRBV12-2 to TRBJ2-7; the table's TRBD2 call for D was not verified on the DNA. TRBV12-2 is assigned pseudogene status. CDR3 length: 18 amino acids. CDR3 DNA sequence: TGTGCAAGTCGCTTAGCGAAAAAGCGATACGACGGTTCCTACGAGCAGTACTTC. Its translation: CASRLAKKRYDGSYEQYF.

In DNA form, the CDR3 reads TGTGCCAGCAGTATGTACCGGGACGGTAAAAACATTCAGTACTTC. This codes for CASSMYRDGKNIQYF. This chain links TRBV6-5 with TRBJ2-4; D assignment may be TRBD1 or TRBD2 (5 bases each). Germline V lookup: CDR1 MNHEY, CDR2 SVGAGI. V lost 5 bases and J 4 bases, leaving 15 bases between the germline ends. The CDR3 covers 15 residues.

This chain joins TRBV29-1 and TRBJ2-1; a possible D gene is TRBD1 (5 bases). This CDR3 comprises 14 residues. The germline gives CDR1 SQVTM, CDR2 ANQGSEA. Trimming took 5 bases from V and 2 from J, leaving 13 bases between them. The CDR3 nucleotides read TGCAGCGTTCAAGGACATTCTGCCTACAATGAGCAGTTCTTC. It specifies CSVQGHSAYNEQFF.

V gene TRBV28 combines with J gene TRBJ1-3; possible D gene TRBD1, 6 bases. Germline V gene data show CDR1 as MDHEN and CDR2 as SYDVKM. The V gene lost 3 bases and the J gene lost 0 bases, with 9 bases spanning the gap. This CDR3 contains 15 residues. Written as DNA, the CDR3 is TGTGCCAGCAGTTTGGGACAAGTCTCTGGAAACACCATATATTTT. Translation gives CASSLGQVSGNTIYF.